These T cell receptor beta chains were read from a single sample in a study of T cell responses to AZD1222 COVID-19 vaccine. The repertoire was sequenced with immunoSEQ multiplex PCR; TCRdb's copy has only in-frame clones and lacks some. Among 85,000 to 95,000 clones listed, about 88% were seen once. The starting material was peripheral blood, obtained 28 days after the second AZD1222 dose. The receptors come from an adult who received the AZD1222 COVID-19 vaccine. CDR3s include the opening cysteine and the closing phenylalanine or tryptophan. The D gene is left open where the match is weak. The size field is filled for only some rows; it gives once, few, many or a size class.

d_gene	abundance	v_gene	j_gene	CDR3nt	CDR3aa
NA	NA	TRBV6-4	TRBJ2-4	TGTGCCAGCAGCGTGGGACCCGGCAGAATTCAGTACTTC	CASSVGPGRIQYF
NA	NA	TRBV5-1	TRBJ1-4	TGCGCCAGCAGCTTACAAGGTCCGAATGAAAAACTGTTTTTT	CASSLQGPNEKLFF
TRBD1	NA	TRBV29-1	TRBJ1-2	TGCAGCGACCTCGACAGGGGGCTGGTTGGCTACACCTTC	CSDLDRGLVGYTF
NA	once	TRBV6-5	TRBJ2-2	TGTGCCAGCAGACCCTCCGGGATAACCGGGGAGCTGTTTTTT	CASRPSGITGELFF
TRBD1	once	TRBV4-3	TRBJ2-2	TGCGCCAGCAGCCAAGATGAGGACAGGGGCGCCGGGGAGCTGTTTTTT	CASSQDEDRGAGELFF
TRBD1	NA	TRBV5-1	TRBJ2-5	TGCGCCAGCATTGGGGGACAGGGGTATGAAGAGACCCAGTACTTC	CASIGGQGYEETQYF
TRBD2	NA	TRBV7-3	TRBJ2-3	TGTGCCAGCAGCCGCTTGGGGACTAGCGGGGATACGCAGTATTTT	CASSRLGTSGDTQYF
NA	NA	TRBV4-1	TRBJ2-7	TGCGCCAGCAGCCAAGAAGGGTACACGGTAAAAGGGGGCGAGCAGTACTTC	CASSQEGYTVKGGEQYF
TRBD1	NA	TRBV5-1	TRBJ1-2	TGCGCCAGCAGCGAGATGATTGGGGACAGTGCCCTGGGCTACACCTTC	CASSEMIGDSALGYTF
TRBD1	NA	TRBV19	TRBJ1-5	TGTGCCAGTAGTGCTACAGGGGGTCCAAATCAGCCCCAGCATTTT	CASSATGGPNQPQHF
NA	NA	TRBV11-1	TRBJ1-6	TGTGCCAGCAGCTTGGAGGGGTATTCACCCCTCCACTTT	CASSLEGYSPLHF
NA	NA	TRBV7-6	TRBJ2-2	TGTGCCAGCAGCTATGCGGGGAACAGCGACACCGGGGAGCTGTTTTTT	CASSYAGNSDTGELFF
NA	once	TRBV18	TRBJ1-1	TGTGCCAGCTCACCGGACTCCCTCTTGGGCACTGAAGCTTTCTTT	CASSPDSLLGTEAFF
NA	NA	TRBV14	TRBJ2-7	TGTGCCAGCAGCCAAGAAAACGGCTACGAGCAGTACTTC	CASSQENGYEQYF
TRBD2	once	TRBV29-1	TRBJ2-3	TGCAGCGTTGAAGATCTTTATACTAGCGGGGGCACAGATACGCAGTATTTT	CSVEDLYTSGGTDTQYF
NA	few	TRBV7-9	TRBJ1-1	TGTGCCAGCAGCCGCCGGGCAGGAGCTGAACGGGGGACTGAAGCTTTCTTT	CASSRRAGAERGTEAFF
NA	NA	TRBV19	TRBJ1-1	TGTGCCAGTAGTATTCTCGGAGGCTTGAACACTGAAGCTTTCTTT	CASSILGGLNTEAFF
NA	NA	TRBV5-1	TRBJ2-5	TGCGCCAGCAGCTTACGGAGGGACAGCGCCCAAGAGACCCAGTACTTC	CASSLRRDSAQETQYF
NA	NA	TRBV5-1	TRBJ2-7	TGCGCCAGCAGCTTGGCTAGCGACACCACCTACGAGCAGTACTTC	CASSLASDTTYEQYF
NA	NA	TRBV30	TRBJ1-6	TGTGCCTGGAGTCCACAGATTTATTCACCCCTCCACTTT	CAWSPQIYSPLHF
TRBD1	NA	TRBV20-1	TRBJ1-2	TGCAGTGGTCAGGGGGCAGGTGGCTACACCTTC	CSGQGAGGYTF
TRBD1	NA	TRBV6-1	TRBJ1-1	TGTGCCAGCAGTGAAGCGCTTACAGGGGCAGCTTTCTTT	CASSEALTGAAFF
NA	NA	TRBV7-9	TRBJ1-5	TGTGCCAGCAGCTTAGTTTGGGGGGCAGATAGCAATCAGCCCCAGCATTTT	CASSLVWGADSNQPQHF
NA	NA	TRBV7-2	TRBJ2-1	TGTGCCAGTTCGGAGGGGGGCAGTGAGCAGTTCTTC	CASSEGGSEQFF